This TCR beta chain was documented in a study of T cells after yellow fever vaccination. The study, taken as a whole, reports: Abundant bulk-population clonotypes could contaminate the FACS-sorted repertoires. Only a small proportion of the clonotypes turned up in both the CD4 and the CD8 compartments, likely arising from convergent recombination.

V gave up 3 bases and J gave up 7 bases, with 9 bases separating them. Germline V gives CDR1 LGHDT, CDR2 YNNKEL (reference sequence). This CDR3 has 12 residues. In this sample, this clonotype turned up many times. Its antigen remains unknown. TCRdb reprocessed the 5' RACE reads with MiXCR, giving one entry per CDR3 protein. The profile shows about 330,000 distinct CDR3 sequences, approximately 4% of them singletons. This rearrangement joins TRBV3-1 to TRBJ2-5; D not certain. The receptor was isolated from a man aged 18 to 29 who received the YFV17D yellow fever vaccine. Sequencing was performed on PBMCs, taken 5 days after the yellow fever booster vaccination. CDR3 sequence: CASSHESRTQYF. CDR3 DNA: TGTGCCAGCAGCCACGAGTCGAGGACCCAGTACTTC.